The entry below describes one T cell receptor beta chain. Its antigen is currently not known. No per-base quality is available; no much larger clone lies one base away. Per the germline V gene, SGHRS is the CDR1 and YFSETQ is the CDR2. V is reduced by 7 bases and J by 4 bases, leaving a spacing of 14 bases between them. Its CDR3 holds 13 amino acids, cysteine through phenylalanine. The retained sequence is limited to the CDR3, 39 bases, with the frame set at the first base. This sample was taken from a study of shared clonotypes between healthy human individuals (TCRdb year 2020). Background on the whole study: A few men and two women, aged 18 to 49 years, made up the cohort. Per donor, three plates each were used for CD4 naive and CD4 memory, two for CD8 naive, and one for CD8 memory. Blood TCR repertoires of about five healthy adults were deeply sequenced to estimate repertoire size and the extent of clonotype sharing between individuals. Different laboratories and diverse techniques were used to prepare libraries and sequence TCR repertoires, to increase sequencing depth and limit assay-specific biases. Between about 0.85 and 9.5 billion PBMCs per donor were obtained by leukapheresis. The study at large found these results: Only blood was sampled, and tissue TCR repertoires likely differ from those in blood. Compared with non-shared clonotypes, clonotypes shared by all four sorted-subset donors had higher generation probabilities. Because the study included a small number of donors, the genetic and exposure-history diversity represented was limited. Even with the large sequencing depth, rarefaction of the sorted-subset datasets indicated that sequencing was incomplete. Pairwise subsampling indicated that sequencing depth was expected to affect the degree of clonotype sharing among donors. Sharing across a few donors was observed for approximately 5% of naive CD4, about 4% of naive CD8, 2% to 2.5% of memory CD4, and around 0.4% of memory CD8 clonotypes. Naive subsets generally had larger estimated clonotype richness than memory subsets.

The donors were healthy, HIV-negative adults with no recently reported acute infections or vaccinations. Every donor was a Caucasian adult residing in Nashville, Tennessee, USA. CD4+ T cells were enriched by magnetic negative selection; naive cells were then positively selected on CD45RA, and the negative fraction formed the memory subset. Blood was collected by leukapheresis, and PBMCs were isolated by Ficoll-Histopaque density gradient centrifugation and then cryopreserved in liquid nitrogen vapor phase. Analytical flow cytometry was used to check the purity and quantity of each magnetically sorted T cell population. Genomic DNA was isolated from each sorted fraction and quantified by UV absorbance on a Nanodrop 2000c. Using the deep immunoSEQ assay, TCR CDR3 regions were amplified from genomic DNA by multiplex PCR. Genomic DNA extracted from each cell subset was distributed evenly over all wells of several immunoSEQ 96-well plates, and each plate served as one replicate. For sorted subsets, around 200 ng genomic DNA, equal to 30,000 to 35,000 T cell genomes, was loaded into each replicate PCR. Purified libraries were measured with a Qubit 3.0 fluorometer, size-checked on a Bioanalyzer 2100, and measured again with the KAPA Library Quantification kit. A separate single-read 150-cycle Illumina NextSeq 550 flow cell was used to sequence each immunoSEQ 96-well plate. Under the source paper's analysis protocol: Because the immunoSEQ output held only junctional sequences and lacked quality scores, the filtering could not match the filtering applied to full-length reads. Sequences were annotated with PyIR, a Python wrapper for IgBLAST v1.9, and V/J genes and CDR3 were assigned using IMGT germline references. Any read was removed if the V/J assignment was weak (E-value above 1e-6), the CDR3 was missing, or the read contained stop codons, out-of-frame junctions, or ambiguous translated residues. A V3J clonotype was defined by an identical inferred V gene, J gene, and CDR3 amino acid sequence. The percentage overlap between two repertoires was calculated by dividing the number of shared unique clonotypes by the size of the smaller repertoire. Three approaches were used to assess repertoire richness: RTK rarefaction, the Chao1 estimator, and Recon v2.1 estimates of unobserved clonotypes. For all TCRbeta clonotypes obtained by the gDNA method from a few donors, generation probabilities were computed with OLGA. The clones in this table, taken by TCRdb from immuneACCESS, are in-frame only. Not every clone is retained; where verified, under half of the shortfall comes from an unresolved V gene, and the cause of the rest is unknown. Clone size and V and J calls were adopted from that table, with D and trimming inferred from the DNA. Within this sample are about a million clones, with roughly 80% of them counted one time only. The ten largest clones take up around 1.5% of the sample.

The chain links TRBV5-1 with TRBJ1-1, with TRBD1 perhaps the D gene, on 6 matching bases. Sample: memory CD4+ T cells sorted from blood. The label giving this sample's cell subset or site can be read as: CD45RA-negative fraction. The TCR comes from a man aged 18 to 35 in good health. Here is the DNA: TGCGCCAGCGGACGGGGGCAGAGCACTGAAGCTTTCTTT. Its translation reads: CASGRGQSTEAFF.